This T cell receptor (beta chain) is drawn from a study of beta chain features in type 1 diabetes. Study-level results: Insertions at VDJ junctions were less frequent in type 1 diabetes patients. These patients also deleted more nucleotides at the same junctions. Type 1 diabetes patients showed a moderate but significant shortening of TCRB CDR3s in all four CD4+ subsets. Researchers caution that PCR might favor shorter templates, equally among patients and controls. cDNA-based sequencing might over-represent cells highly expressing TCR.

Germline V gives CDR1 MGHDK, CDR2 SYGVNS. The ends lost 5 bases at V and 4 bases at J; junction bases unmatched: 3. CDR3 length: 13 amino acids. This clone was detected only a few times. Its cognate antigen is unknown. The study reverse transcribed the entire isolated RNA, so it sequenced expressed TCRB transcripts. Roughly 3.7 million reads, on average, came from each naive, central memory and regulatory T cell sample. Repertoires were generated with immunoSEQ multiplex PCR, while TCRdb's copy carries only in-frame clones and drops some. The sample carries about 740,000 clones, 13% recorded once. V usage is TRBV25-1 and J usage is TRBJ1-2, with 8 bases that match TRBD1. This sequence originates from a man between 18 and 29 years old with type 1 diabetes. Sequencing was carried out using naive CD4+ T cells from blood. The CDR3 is CASSTTGAYGYTF. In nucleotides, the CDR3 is TGTGCCAGCAGTACGACAGGGGCCTATGGCTACACCTTC.